This T cell receptor beta chain came from a study of blood T cell repertoires in COVID-19. Study context: The study drew acute and convalescent COVID-19 samples from the United States, Italy and Spain. T cells, B-cell-depleted T cells, or PBMCs provided the cDNA or gDNA that served as material.

In the original processing: It was from reference gene primer amplification that nucleated cell counts were estimated. Profiled with immunoSEQ multiplex PCR; TCRdb holds only in-frame clones, not every one. Clone size and V and J calls were adopted from that table, with D and trimming inferred from the DNA. The profile covers 85,000 to 120,000 clones, with 71% appearing a single time and approximately 0.9% taken by the ten largest. V was cut by 3 bases and J by 1 base, with 22 bases left in between. Germline V gives CDR1 SGDLS, CDR2 YYNGEE. This CDR3 spans 18 amino acids. The chain uses TRBV9 and TRBJ2-5, with D possibly TRBD1 on 6 matching bases. The TCR comes from a human donor with acute or convalescent COVID-19. The donor label of this sample is uncertain. Sequenced: peripheral blood. CDR3 sequence reads: CASSAQAGAKGRQETQYF. CDR3 in DNA: TGTGCCAGCAGCGCCCAGGCAGGGGCGAAGGGCCGCCAAGAGACCCAGTACTTC.